A single T cell receptor (beta chain) is shown here with its context. Its antigen is as yet unknown. TCRdb re-derived calls from the 5' RACE reads in MiXCR, one entry per CDR3 protein. Here the sample spans about half a million distinct CDR3 sequences, about 20% being singletons. The data derive from a study of T-cell memory formation after mild COVID-19. Study background: Clusters were largely donor specific.

Study-wide findings and caveats: Shrinking CD4+ clones were chiefly CM and EM; CD8+ ones were chiefly EMRA. Day 15 to 85 contracting clones showed balanced CD4/CD8; later expanders leaned CD4+. Day 37-peaking second-wave clones had unconfirmed SARS-CoV-2 specificity.

The clonotype comes from an adult woman who had mild COVID-19 (a few samples of this study predate the infection). Cell type and time point are not known. The sample was PBMCs or a T cell subset sorted from them (not recorded which).

In DNA, the CDR3 is TGCGCCAGCAGCTTGCGGCAGGGTCATGGCTACACCTTC. Residues: CASSLRQGHGYTF. The chain couples TRBV5-1 to TRBJ1-2; maybe TRBD1 (5 bases). Germline CDR1 SGHRS, CDR2 YFSETQ. The V and J ends lost 1 base and 6 bases respectively, with 10 bases between them. The CDR3 runs 13 residues.